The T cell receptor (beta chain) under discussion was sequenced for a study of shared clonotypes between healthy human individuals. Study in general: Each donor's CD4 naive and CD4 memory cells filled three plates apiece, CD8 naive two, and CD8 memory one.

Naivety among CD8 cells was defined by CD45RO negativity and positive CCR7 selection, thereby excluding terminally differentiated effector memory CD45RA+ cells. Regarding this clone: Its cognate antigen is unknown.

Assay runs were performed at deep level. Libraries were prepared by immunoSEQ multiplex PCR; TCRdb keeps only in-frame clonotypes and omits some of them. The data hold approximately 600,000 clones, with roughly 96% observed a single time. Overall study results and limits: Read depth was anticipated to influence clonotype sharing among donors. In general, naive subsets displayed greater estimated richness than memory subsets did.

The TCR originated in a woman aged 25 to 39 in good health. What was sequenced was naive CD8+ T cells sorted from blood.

This CDR3 is CAITDLRSEQYF. The CDR3 nucleotides read TGTGCCATCACAGACCTACGATCCGAGCAGTACTTC. The chain links TRBV10-3 to TRBJ2-7; D is uncertain. The V end lost 7 bases, the J end lost 6 bases, and 13 bases lay between the germline ends. Germline CDR1 reads ENHRY; CDR2 reads SYGVKD. The CDR3 loop spans 12 amino acids.